Below, 15 T cell receptor beta chains from the same sample are listed, as sequenced in a study of OX40 agonist ivuxolimab in advanced cancers. This table comes from immunoSEQ multiplex PCR, and its TCRdb copy is limited to in-frame clones, with some not included. The sample comprises about 22,000 clones, around 77% of which are singletons, and approximately 16% rests with the top ten. Sample: CD4+ or CD8+ T cells sorted from blood, taken in a trial of the OX40 agonist ivuxolimab. These receptors were taken from an adult with an advanced solid tumor such as melanoma, head and neck, liver or kidney cancer.

The chain couples TRBV5-6 to TRBJ1-2; D is undetermined. Germline values: CDR1 SGHDT, CDR2 YYEEEE. The CDR3 is 13 residues long. V lost 0 bases and J 8 bases, leaving 11 bases between the germline ends. As DNA, the CDR3 is TGTGCCAGCAGCTTGGAGGTAGGGTTAGGCTACACCTTC. Translating it yields CASSLEVGLGYTF.

The V and J genes are TRBV5-8 and TRBJ2-7; D may be TRBD1 or TRBD2 (6 bases each). With 7 bases removed from V and 7 bases from J, the gap between germline ends came to 12 bases. The V gene's germline CDR1 is SGHTS and CDR2 YDEGEE. The CDR3 totals 11 residues. The CDR3 coding sequence is TGTGCCAGCTACGGAGGGGGAGAGCAGTACTTC. Protein sequence: CASYGGGEQYF.

This clone was seen a handful of times. The rearrangement joins TRBV23-1 to TRBJ1-6; the match to TRBD1 covers 8 bases. TRBV23-1 is assigned to the ORF class and has an uncertain function. The CDR3 has 20 residues. J lost 1 base, V lost 0 bases, and 11 bases had no gene match. DNA of the CDR3: TGCGCCAGCAGTCAATCGCGCTGGGGGACAGGCTTATCCTATAATTCACCCCTCCACTTT. Its translation: CASSQSRWGTGLSYNSPLHF.

The rearrangement uses TRBV6-5 and TRBJ1-4, with 9 bases that match TRBD1. J lost 6 bases, V lost 6 bases, and 5 bases had no gene match. Looked up from germline, CDR1 is MNHEY and CDR2 is SVGAGI. The length of the CDR3 is 14 residues. CDR3 in DNA: TGTGCCAGCAGGGAAGGACAGGGGTATGAAAAACTGTTTTTT. Its protein product is CASREGQGYEKLFF.

The V call is TRBV9, the J call TRBJ2-1; 8 nucleotides match TRBD1. The CDR3 length is 16 residues. V gave up 3 bases and J gave up 2 bases; unmatched junction bases: 7. The germline V gene encodes CDR1 SGDLS and CDR2 YYNGEE. The DNA of the CDR3 is TGTGCCAGCAGCGACTCGGACAGGGAAACCTACAATGAGCAGTTCTTC. Translating gives CASSDSDRETYNEQFF.

V gene TRBV9 combines with J gene TRBJ2-3; no reliable D call. The CDR3 has 18 residues. Germline CDR1 is SGDLS and CDR2 is YYNGEE. V lost 0 bases and J 4 bases, leaving 21 bases between the germline ends. The CDR3 DNA sequence: TGTGCCAGCAGCGTAGGCCCTATGCTGGGATATACGGCAGATACGCAGTATTTT. Translating it yields CASSVGPMLGYTADTQYF.

This chain uses TRBV11-2 with TRBJ2-7; D uncertain. CDR1 is SGHAT, CDR2 FQNNGV, per germline. Trimming took 2 bases from V and 3 from J, leaving 8 bases between them. The CDR3 is 13 amino acids. In DNA, the CDR3 is TGTGCCAGCAGCTTAACACAGAACTACGAGCAGTACTTC. Translated: CASSLTQNYEQYF.

Here the CDR3 reads CASSGRRTTPGDEQYF. The CDR3 DNA follows: TGTGCCAGCAGCGGGCGGCGGACTACTCCAGGGGACGAGCAGTACTTC. The J gene is TRBJ2-7, the V gene TRBV14; possibly TRBD1 or TRBD2 for D (6 bases each). Germline CDR1 reads SGHDN; CDR2 reads FVKESK. This CDR3 spans 16 amino acids. The V gene lost 5 bases and the J gene lost 5 bases, with 22 bases spanning the gap.

The chain carries TRBV6-5 and TRBJ1-2; no firm D call. Trimming took off 0 bases at V and 8 bases at J, with 7 bases between the two ends. The CDR3 extends over 12 amino acids. Germline V gives CDR1 MNHEY, CDR2 SVGAGI. In nucleotides, the CDR3 is TGTGCCAGCAGTTACTCGAGTCCCGGCTACACCTTC. Its protein is CASSYSSPGYTF.

This sequence joins TRBV2 and TRBJ2-1; a possible D gene is TRBD2 (7 bases). Germline CDR1 reads SNHLY; CDR2 reads FYNNEI. The CDR3 extends over 15 amino acids. Trimming pared 6 bases from V and 10 bases from J, leaving 22 bases between. The CDR3 DNA sequence: TGTGCCAGCAGCCCCCCCTGGGGCGAGGGGGGGGAGCAGTTCTTC. It translates to CASSPPWGEGGEQFF.

J is TRBJ1-5 and V is TRBV7-6, with no clear D. V lost 1 base, J lost 6 bases, and 13 bases lay in between. The CDR3 loop spans 15 amino acids. Germline CDR1 SGHVS, CDR2 FNYEAQ. The CDR3 DNA reads TGTGCCAGCAGCTTAGAGACCACGGCCGGTCAGCCCCAGCATTTT. Its translation: CASSLETTAGQPQHF.

Note on this clone: A read error may account for a junction end that differs from germline. Other nucleotide sequences from this sample produce the same CDR3. The chain links TRBV30 to TRBJ1-2; TRBD1 might be the D (6 bases). CDR1 GTSNPN and CDR2 SVGIG come from the germline V gene (reference sequence). CDR3 length: 14 amino acids. The CDR3 is CAWSVQGRLYVYTF. In DNA, the CDR3 is TGTGCCTGGAGTGTACAGGGCAGACTTTATGTCTACACCTTC.

This chain joins TRBV5-5 and TRBJ2-1; D unclear. Germline V CDR1 and CDR2: SGHKS, YYEKEE (reference sequence). There are 12 residues in the CDR3. Trimming removed 0 bases at V and 7 bases at J, with 5 bases between. The DNA for the CDR3 is TGTGCCAGCAGCTTGGGTGGGAATGAGCAGTTCTTC. As protein: CASSLGGNEQFF.

The chain recombines TRBV12-5 with TRBJ2-7; D is perhaps TRBD1 or TRBD2 (5 bases each). Germline V gene data show CDR1 as LGHNT and CDR2 as FRNRAP. The length of the CDR3 is 15 residues. The V and J ends lost 7 bases and 3 bases respectively, with 19 bases between them. CDR3 coding DNA: TGTGCTAGTGCCATACGGGGCCGGCTCTACTACGAGCAGTACTTC. This encodes CASAIRGRLYYEQYF. The full variable domain, its missing parts supplied by reference TRBV12-5 and TRBJ2-7, is DARVTQTPRHKVTEMGQEVTMRCQPILGHNTVFWYRQTMMQGLELLAYFRNRAPLDDSGMPKDRFSAEMPDATLATLKIQPSEPRDSAVYFCASAIRGRLYYEQYFGPGTRLTVT.

The chain uses TRBV7-6 and TRBJ1-1; maybe TRBD1 (5 bases). Germline loops: CDR1 SGHVS, CDR2 FNYEAQ. Deletions cut 5 bases from V and 6 bases from J, with 16 bases between. This CDR3 region has 14 residues. Here the CDR3 DNA reads TGTGCCAGCAGCGCAGTCGGGGGAGGAGCTGAAGCTTTCTTT. Protein: CASSAVGGGAEAFF.